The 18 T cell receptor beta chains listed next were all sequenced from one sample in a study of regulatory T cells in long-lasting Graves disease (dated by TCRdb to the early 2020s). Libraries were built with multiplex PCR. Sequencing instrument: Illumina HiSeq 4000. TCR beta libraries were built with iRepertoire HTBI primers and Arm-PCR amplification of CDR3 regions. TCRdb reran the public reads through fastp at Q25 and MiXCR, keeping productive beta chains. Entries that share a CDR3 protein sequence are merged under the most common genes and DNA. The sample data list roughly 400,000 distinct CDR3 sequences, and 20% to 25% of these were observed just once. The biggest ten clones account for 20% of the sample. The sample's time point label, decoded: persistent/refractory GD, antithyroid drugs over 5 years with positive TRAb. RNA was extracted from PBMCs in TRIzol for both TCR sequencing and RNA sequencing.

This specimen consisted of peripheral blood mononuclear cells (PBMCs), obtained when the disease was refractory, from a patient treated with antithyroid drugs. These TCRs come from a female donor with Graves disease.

Here the CDR3 reads CASSYRLRTGGTGANVLTF. CDR3 DNA: TGTGCCAGCAGTTACCGGCTAAGGACAGGGGGCACTGGGGCCAACGTCCTGACTTTC. The chain recombines TRBV6-2 or TRBV6-3 with TRBJ2-6; TRBD1 aligns across 11 bases. From germline, CDR1 is MNHEY and CDR2 SVGEGT. This CDR3 contains 19 residues. Germline trimming cut 2 bases from V and 2 bases from J; bases unmatched to any gene: 8.

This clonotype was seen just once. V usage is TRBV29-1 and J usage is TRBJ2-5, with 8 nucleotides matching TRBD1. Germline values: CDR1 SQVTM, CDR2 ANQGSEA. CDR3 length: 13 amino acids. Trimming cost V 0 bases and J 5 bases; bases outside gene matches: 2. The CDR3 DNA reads TGCAGCGTTGAAGATTACAGGGGGGAGACCCAGTACTTC. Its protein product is CSVEDYRGETQYF.

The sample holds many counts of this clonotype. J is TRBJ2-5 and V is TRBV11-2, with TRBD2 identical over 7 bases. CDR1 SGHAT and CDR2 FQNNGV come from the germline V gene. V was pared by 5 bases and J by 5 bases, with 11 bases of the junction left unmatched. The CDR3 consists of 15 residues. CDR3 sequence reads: CASSPRTRGRETQYF. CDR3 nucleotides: TGTGCCAGCAGCCCCCGGACTAGGGGACGGGAGACCCAGTACTTC.

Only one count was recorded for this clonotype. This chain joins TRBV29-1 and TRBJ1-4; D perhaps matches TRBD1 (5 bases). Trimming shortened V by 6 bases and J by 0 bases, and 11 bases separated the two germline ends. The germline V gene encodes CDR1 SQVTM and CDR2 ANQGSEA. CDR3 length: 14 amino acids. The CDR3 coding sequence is TGCAGCGTCCGCCCAGGGACAACTAATGAAAAACTGTTTTTT. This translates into CSVRPGTTNEKLFF.

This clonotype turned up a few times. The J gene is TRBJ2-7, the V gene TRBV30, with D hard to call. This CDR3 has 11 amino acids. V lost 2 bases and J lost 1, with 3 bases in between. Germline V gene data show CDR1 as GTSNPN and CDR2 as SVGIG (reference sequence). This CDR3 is CAWSFSYEQYF. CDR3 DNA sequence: TGTGCCTGGAGTTTTTCCTACGAGCAGTACTTC. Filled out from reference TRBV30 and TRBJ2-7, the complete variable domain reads SQTIHQWPATLVQPVGSPLSLECTVEGTSNPNLYWYRQAAGRGLQLLFYSVGIGQISSEVPQNLSASRPQDRQFILSSKKLLLSDSGFYLCAWSFSYEQYFGPGTRLTVT.

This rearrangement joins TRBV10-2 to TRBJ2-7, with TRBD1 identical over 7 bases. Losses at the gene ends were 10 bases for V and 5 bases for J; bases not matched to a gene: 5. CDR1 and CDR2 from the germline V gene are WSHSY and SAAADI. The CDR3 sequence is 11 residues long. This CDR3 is CATHRGDEQYF. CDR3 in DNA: TGCGCCACTCACAGGGGAGACGAGCAGTACTTC.

CDR3 coding DNA: TGTGCCAGCTCACCCAACCCCGACAGCCTCTACGAGCAGTACTTC. Encoded protein: CASSPNPDSLYEQYF. This rearrangement joins TRBV18 to TRBJ2-7; a weak D match, TRBD1 (5 bases). The CDR3 is 15 residues long. Germline values: CDR1 KGHSH, CDR2 LQKENI. V was cut by 3 bases and J by 3 bases, with 15 bases left in between.

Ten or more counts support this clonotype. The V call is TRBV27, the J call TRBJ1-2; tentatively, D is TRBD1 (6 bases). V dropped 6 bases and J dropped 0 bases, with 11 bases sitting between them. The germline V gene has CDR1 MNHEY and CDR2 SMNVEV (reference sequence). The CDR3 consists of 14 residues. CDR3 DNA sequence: TGTGCCAGCAGCAAGGGGGTTCCTAACTATGGCTACACCTTC. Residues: CASSKGVPNYGYTF.

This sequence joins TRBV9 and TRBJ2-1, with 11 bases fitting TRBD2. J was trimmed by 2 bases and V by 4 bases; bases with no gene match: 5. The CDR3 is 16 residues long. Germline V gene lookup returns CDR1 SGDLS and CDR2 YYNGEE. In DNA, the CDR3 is TGTGCCAGCAGCCCGGCGGGACTAGCGGCCTACAATGAGCAGTTCTTC. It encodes CASSPAGLAAYNEQFF.

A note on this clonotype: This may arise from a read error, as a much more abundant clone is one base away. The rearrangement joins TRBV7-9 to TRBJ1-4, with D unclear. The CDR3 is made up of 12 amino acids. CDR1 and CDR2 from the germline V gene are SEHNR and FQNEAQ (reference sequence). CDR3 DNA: TGTGCCAGCAGCCGAACTAATGAAGAACTGTTTTTT. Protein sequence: CASSRTNEELFF. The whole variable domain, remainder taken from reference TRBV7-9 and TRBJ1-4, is DTGVSQNPRHKITKRGQNVTFRCDPISEHNRLYWYRQTLGQGPEFLTYFQNEAQLEKSRLLSDRFSAERPKGSFSTLEIQRTEQGDSAMYLCASSRTNEELFFGSGTQLSVL.

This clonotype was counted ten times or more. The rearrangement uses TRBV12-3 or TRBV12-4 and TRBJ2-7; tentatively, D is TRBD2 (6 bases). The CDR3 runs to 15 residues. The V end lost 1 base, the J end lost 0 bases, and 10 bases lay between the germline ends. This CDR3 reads CASSLVGDSSYEQYF. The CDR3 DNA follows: TGTGCCAGCAGTTTAGTGGGGGACTCCTCCTACGAGCAGTACTTC.

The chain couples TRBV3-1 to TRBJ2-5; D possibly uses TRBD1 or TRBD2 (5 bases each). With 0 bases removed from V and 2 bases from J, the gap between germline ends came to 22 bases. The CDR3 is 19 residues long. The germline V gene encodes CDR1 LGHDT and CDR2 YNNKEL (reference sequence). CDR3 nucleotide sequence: TGTGCCAGCAGCCAAGAACGCAGGGCTAAGTCGGGGCTGCAAGAGACCCAGTACTTC. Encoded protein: CASSQERRAKSGLQETQYF.

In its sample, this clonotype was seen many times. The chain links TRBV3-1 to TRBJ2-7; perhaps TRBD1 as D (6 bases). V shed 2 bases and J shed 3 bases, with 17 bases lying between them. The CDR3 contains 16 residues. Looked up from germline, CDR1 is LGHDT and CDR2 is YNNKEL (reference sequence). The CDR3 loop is CASSQNRENLVYEQYF. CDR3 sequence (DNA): TGTGCCAGCAGCCAAAACAGGGAAAACCTAGTCTACGAGCAGTACTTC.

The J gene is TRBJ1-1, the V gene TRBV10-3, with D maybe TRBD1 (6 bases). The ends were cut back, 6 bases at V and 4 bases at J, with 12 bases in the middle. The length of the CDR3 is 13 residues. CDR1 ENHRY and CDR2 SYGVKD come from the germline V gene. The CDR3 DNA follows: TGTGCCATCAGCGAGGGGGTTGGCACTGAAGCTTTCTTT. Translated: CAISEGVGTEAFF.

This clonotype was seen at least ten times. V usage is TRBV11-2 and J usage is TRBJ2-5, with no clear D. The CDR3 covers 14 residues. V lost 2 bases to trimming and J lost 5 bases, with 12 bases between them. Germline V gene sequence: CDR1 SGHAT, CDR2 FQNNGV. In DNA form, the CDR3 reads TGTGCCAGCAGCTTAATGTTGGTGGGGGAGACCCAGTACTTC. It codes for CASSLMLVGETQYF.

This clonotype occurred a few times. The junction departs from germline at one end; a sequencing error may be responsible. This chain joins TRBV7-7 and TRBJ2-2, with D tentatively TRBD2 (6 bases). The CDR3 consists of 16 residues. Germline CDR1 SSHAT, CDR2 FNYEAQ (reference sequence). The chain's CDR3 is CASSPPGLSEPGELFF. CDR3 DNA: TGTGCTAGCAGTCCACCGGGACTCAGTGAACCCGGGGAGCTGTTTTTT.

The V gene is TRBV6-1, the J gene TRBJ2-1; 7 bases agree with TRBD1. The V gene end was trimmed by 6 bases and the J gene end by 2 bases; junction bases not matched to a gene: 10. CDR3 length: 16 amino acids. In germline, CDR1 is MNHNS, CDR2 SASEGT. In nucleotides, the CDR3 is TGTGCCAGCAGCAAGACTTGGACAGGCGCCTACAATGAGCAGTTCTTC. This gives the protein CASSKTWTGAYNEQFF.

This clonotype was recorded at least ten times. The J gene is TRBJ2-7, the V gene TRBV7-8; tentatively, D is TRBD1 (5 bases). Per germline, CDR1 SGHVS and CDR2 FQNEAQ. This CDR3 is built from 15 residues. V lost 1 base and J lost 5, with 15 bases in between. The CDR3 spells CASSLGVSIRDEQYF. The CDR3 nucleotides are TGTGCCAGCAGCTTAGGAGTCTCCATCAGGGACGAGCAGTACTTC.